These T cell receptor beta chains were read from a single sample in a study of cytomegalovirus exposure and HLA in healthy donors. Clones were sequenced by immunoSEQ multiplex PCR, and TCRdb holds only the in-frame ones, with some missing. The table lists about 130,000 clones, with roughly 2% in the top ten. The sequenced material came from PBMCs. Receptor source: a woman aged 60-70 years in good health and CMV-seronegative. The conserved cysteine and the conserved F or W are not part of the CDR3 here. Each record gives: V gene, J gene, CDR3 protein.

V gene: TRBV19
J gene: TRBJ1-1
CDR3 protein: ASSIVGTVNTEAF

V gene: TRBV7-9
J gene: TRBJ2-3
CDR3 protein: ASRDPPGLAFTDTQY

V gene: TRBV7-8
J gene: TRBJ1-1
CDR3 protein: ASSLMVAGDIHTEAF

V gene: TRBV27
J gene: TRBJ2-1
CDR3 protein: ASRALVDRGLMEF

V gene: TRBV5-4
J gene: TRBJ1-5
CDR3 protein: ASSDGGAANQPQH

V gene: TRBV27
J gene: TRBJ1-2
CDR3 protein: ASSLTGRSGYT

V gene: TRBV6-5
J gene: TRBJ1-5
CDR3 protein: ASSSQPGGSNQPQH

V gene: TRBV6-5
J gene: TRBJ2-5
CDR3 protein: ASSQHQTQY

V gene: TRBV5-1
J gene: TRBJ1-1
CDR3 protein: ASSYDPGPAGMNTEAF

V gene: TRBV5-1
J gene: TRBJ1-3
CDR3 protein: ASRLSGSGNTIY

V gene: TRBV11-2
J gene: TRBJ2-5
CDR3 protein: ASSLGPGQQETQY

V gene: TRBV7-3
J gene: TRBJ2-2
CDR3 protein: ASSPGTGGGRAGGELF

V gene: TRBV11-3
J gene: TRBJ1-1
CDR3 protein: ASSLGGTLNTEAF

V gene: TRBV2
J gene: TRBJ1-6
CDR3 protein: ASREERAPLH

V gene: TRBV28
J gene: TRBJ1-4
CDR3 protein: ASSFSQLEEKLF

V gene: TRBV5-1
J gene: TRBJ1-6
CDR3 protein: ASSLGRGPYNSPLH

V gene: TRBV10-2
J gene: TRBJ2-1
CDR3 protein: ASSSTGHPNEQF